This TCR beta chain was observed in a study of T cell changes during pregnancy in multiple sclerosis. This CDR3 is built from 16 residues. Unmatched junction bases numbered 11, after V lost 7 bases and J lost 7 bases. Germline CDR1 and CDR2: MNHEY and SMNVEV (reference sequence). TCRdb's copy holds only in-frame clones and misses some; the assay was immunoSEQ multiplex PCR. The sample includes some 100,000 clones, approximately 92% of them seen just once. This receptor was taken from a female donor with multiple sclerosis, enrolled in a pregnancy study. This sample comprised peripheral blood, obtained in the second trimester of pregnancy. V is TRBV27 and J is TRBJ1-6; 9 bases align to TRBD1. CDR3 in amino acids: CASTSVQGARNSPLHF. CDR3 bases: TGTGCCAGCACCTCTGTACAGGGGGCGCGGAATTCACCCCTCCACTTT.